This TCR beta chain came from a study of T cell responses to AZD1222 COVID-19 vaccine. This CDR3 contains 19 residues. Trimming cost V 5 bases and J 0 bases; bases outside gene matches: 13. The germline V gene has CDR1 MNHEY and CDR2 SVGEGT. Libraries were prepared by immunoSEQ multiplex PCR; TCRdb keeps only in-frame clonotypes and omits some of them. The profile shows roughly 140,000 clones, more than 85% of them singletons. This sequence joins TRBV6-2 or TRBV6-3 and TRBJ1-1, with 12 bases aligning to TRBD1. This clonotype was obtained from an adult who received the AZD1222 COVID-19 vaccine. Sequenced material: peripheral blood, taken 28 days after the second AZD1222 dose. CDR3 region: CASSTPGTGGLWMNTEAFF. For the CDR3, the DNA is TGTGCCAGCAGTACACCCGGGACAGGGGGCTTATGGATGAACACTGAAGCTTTCTTT.